This passage covers 8 T cell receptor beta chains from one sample sequenced in a study of blood T cell repertoires in COVID-19. The protocol was immunoSEQ multiplex PCR, while the TCRdb copy is restricted to in-frame clones and leaves out a portion. The repertoire has approximately 110,000 clones, 60% to 85% of them found once; the top ten carry under 1%. Sequencing input: peripheral blood. The receptors come from a human donor with acute or convalescent COVID-19. The donor label of this sample is uncertain.

This chain joins TRBV6-5 and TRBJ1-5; maybe TRBD1 (5 bases). This CDR3 comprises 15 residues. Trimming shortened V by 6 bases and J by 2 bases, and 14 bases separated the two germline ends. Germline assignment: CDR1 MNHEY and CDR2 SVGAGI. In nucleotides, the CDR3 is TGTGCCAGCAGATTAAGGGACTCGCGCAATCAGCCCCAGCATTTT. Translation gives CASRLRDSRNQPQHF.

This chain uses TRBV6-6 with TRBJ2-2; possible D gene TRBD1, 6 bases. The CDR3 runs to 17 residues. V lost 5 bases and J lost 2, with 18 bases in between. Germline V gene data show CDR1 as MNHNY and CDR2 as SVGAGI (reference sequence). The DNA of the CDR3 is TGTGCCAGCAGTCCAATACAGGGAGCTTTTAACACCGGGGAGCTGTTTTTT. It yields the protein CASSPIQGAFNTGELFF.

This chain connects TRBV7-2 to TRBJ2-1; D is unresolved. This CDR3 contains 15 residues. CDR1 is SGHTA, CDR2 FQGNSA, per germline. Trimming stripped 1 base from V and 2 bases from J, with 9 bases between. The CDR3 loop reads CASSLESQTYNEQFF. The DNA of the CDR3 is TGTGCCAGCAGCTTAGAGTCCCAGACCTACAATGAGCAGTTCTTC.

The V and J genes are TRBV11-3 and TRBJ2-2; 11 positions match TRBD2. The CDR3 is made up of 17 amino acids. Per the germline V gene, CDR1 is SGHNT and CDR2 is YENEEA. With V trimmed by 4 bases and J by 4 bases, 8 bases remained unmatched. CDR3 nucleotide sequence: TGTGCCAGCAGCTCCACTAGCGGGGGTTGGGGCACCGGGGAGCTGTTTTTT. Encoded protein: CASSSTSGGWGTGELFF.

The chain couples TRBV12-3 or TRBV12-4 to TRBJ2-7; D may be TRBD1 (5 bases). The CDR3 has 13 residues. V was trimmed by 3 bases and J by 3 bases, leaving 9 bases between them. The CDR3 nucleotides read TGTGCCAGCAGTTTCGGCAGGGACTACGAGCAGTACTTC. It yields the protein CASSFGRDYEQYF.

This chain links TRBV28 with TRBJ1-1; D is perhaps TRBD1 (6 bases). The CDR3 spans 12 residues. Between the trimmed V and J ends, which lost 6 bases and 7 bases, there was a span of 12 bases. Germline V gives CDR1 MDHEN, CDR2 SYDVKM. CDR3 DNA sequence: TGTGCCAGCAGACAGGGTTTAGGTGAAGCTTTCTTT. Translation: CASRQGLGEAFF.

The V call is TRBV11-3, the J call TRBJ2-3, with unresolved D. V was pared by 3 bases and J by 5 bases, with 9 bases between. Germline lookup yields CDR1 SGHNT and CDR2 YENEEA. The CDR3 runs to 13 residues. The DNA for the CDR3 is TGTGCCAGCAGCTTCACAGTAGGAGATACGCAGTATTTT. This translates into CASSFTVGDTQYF.

The chain has TRBV11-1 and TRBJ2-7; 7 nucleotides line up with TRBD1. This CDR3 comprises 15 residues. V shed 5 bases and J 3 bases; nucleotides not matched to a gene: 10. CDR1 and CDR2 from the germline V gene are SGHAT and FQDESV (reference sequence). The CDR3 nucleotides read TGTGCCAGCAGCAACCGACAGGGCCCAAACTACGAGCAGTACTTC. Its protein is CASSNRQGPNYEQYF.